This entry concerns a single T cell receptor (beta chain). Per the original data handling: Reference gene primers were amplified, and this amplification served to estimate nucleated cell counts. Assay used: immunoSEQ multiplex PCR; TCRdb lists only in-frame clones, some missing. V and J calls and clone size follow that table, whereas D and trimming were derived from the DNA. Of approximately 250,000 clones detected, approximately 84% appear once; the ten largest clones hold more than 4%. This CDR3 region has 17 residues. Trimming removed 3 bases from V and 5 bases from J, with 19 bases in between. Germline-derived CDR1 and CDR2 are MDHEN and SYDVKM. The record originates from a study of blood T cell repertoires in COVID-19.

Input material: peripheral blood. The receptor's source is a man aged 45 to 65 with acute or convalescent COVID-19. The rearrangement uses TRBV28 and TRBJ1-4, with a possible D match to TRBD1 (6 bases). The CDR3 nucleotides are TGTGCCAGCAGTTTGGGGTTTGGGGGGGCGCAAAATGAAAAACTGTTTTTT. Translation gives CASSLGFGGAQNEKLFF.